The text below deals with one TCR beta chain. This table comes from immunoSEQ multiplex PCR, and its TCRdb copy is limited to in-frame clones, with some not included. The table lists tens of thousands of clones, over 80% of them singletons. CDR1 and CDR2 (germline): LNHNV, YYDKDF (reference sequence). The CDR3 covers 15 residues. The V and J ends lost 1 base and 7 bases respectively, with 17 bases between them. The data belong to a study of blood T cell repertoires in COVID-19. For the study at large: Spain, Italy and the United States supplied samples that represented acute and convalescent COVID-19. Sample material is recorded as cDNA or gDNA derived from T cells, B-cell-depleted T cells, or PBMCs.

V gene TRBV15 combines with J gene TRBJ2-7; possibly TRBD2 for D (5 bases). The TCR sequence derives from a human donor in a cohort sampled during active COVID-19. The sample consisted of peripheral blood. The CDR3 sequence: CATSRGTFPIREQYF. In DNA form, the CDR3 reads TGTGCCACCAGCAGAGGGACTTTCCCGATCAGGGAGCAGTACTTC.